Sequencing of this T cell receptor beta chain was carried out in a study of early T cells in non-severe SARS-CoV-2 infection. The CDR3 loop spans 14 amino acids. Germline V gives CDR1 KGHDR, CDR2 SFDVKD. Trimming removed 7 bases from V and 2 bases from J, with 8 bases in between. Points from the study as a whole: Lookups in VDJdb leaned toward anti-spike CD8 responses and missed private and CD4 specificities.

This clonotype has more than one count but fewer than ten. Its antigen is currently unknown. In the library, individual cDNA molecules carried attached unique molecular identifiers. TCRdb called the 5' RACE reads again in MiXCR, with one record for every CDR3 protein. In the table there are about 63,000 distinct CDR3 sequences, 13% of which are singletons. Sequences were obtained from whole blood. The chain recombines TRBV24-1 with TRBJ2-6; D is possibly TRBD1 or TRBD2 (5 bases each). This receptor was obtained from an adult who was a healthcare worker with PCR-confirmed SARS-CoV-2 infection or an uninfected control (not recorded which). The CDR3 loop is CATSSGPGANVLTF. CDR3 nucleotides: TGTGCCACCAGCTCGGGGCCTGGGGCCAACGTCCTGACTTTC.